A selection of T cell receptor beta chains follows, all from one sample in a study of T cell repertoires in cytomegalovirus infection. TCRdb called the reads again in MiXCR, with one record for every CDR3 protein. The profile shows approximately 700,000 distinct CDR3 sequences, roughly 36% of them singletons. Sequences were obtained from PBMCs. The receptor set was obtained from a human donor in good health (CMV status not recorded). Some clones in this sample may be carry-over from other donors' samples. Each CDR3 is given with its conserved first and last residue. Fields, in order: CDR3 length, J gene, D gene, V gene, clone size, CDR3 DNA, CDR3 protein. A D gene is named only where the DNA matches it firmly. The size field is filled for only some rows; it gives once, few, many or a size class.

>13|TRBJ2-7|NA|TRBV19|once
TGTGCCAGTAGTATGGTTAAAGGCCACGAGCAGTACTTC
CASSMVKGHEQYF
>16|TRBJ2-1|NA|TRBV12-3/TRBV12-4|NA
TGTGCCAGCAGTTTATGGCGTAATGCCCCCCACAATGAGCAGTTCTTC
CASSLWRNAPHNEQFF
>15|TRBJ1-1|NA|TRBV12-3/TRBV12-4|few
TGTGCCAGCAGTGAACAAGGCGAACTGGGAACTGAAGCTTTCTTT
CASSEQGELGTEAFF
>12|TRBJ2-2|NA|TRBV11-1|NA
TGTGCCGCATCGGGGGGCCCCGGGGAGCTGTTTTTT
CAASGGPGELFF
>14|TRBJ2-3|NA|TRBV7-9|few
TGTGCCAGCAGCCCGAGGGGTGACGCAGATACGCAGTATTTT
CASSPRGDADTQYF
>12|TRBJ2-1|NA|TRBV7-6|many
TGTGCCAGCAGCTTCAGGAACAATGAGCAGTTCTTC
CASSFRNNEQFF
>15|TRBJ1-2|NA|TRBV12-3/TRBV12-4|NA
TGTGCCAGCAGTGGTTTATGGGTTGGAAACTATGGCTACACCTTC
CASSGLWVGNYGYTF
>15|TRBJ1-6|TRBD1|TRBV20-1|once
TGCAGTGCTAGTGTCGAGGACAGGGGTAATTCACCCCTCCACTTT
CSASVEDRGNSPLHF
>15|TRBJ2-3|NA|TRBV7-6|many
TGTGCCAGCAGCTTAGCGTGGGGGGCCACAGATACGCAGTATTTT
CASSLAWGATDTQYF
>16|TRBJ2-3|TRBD2|TRBV2|NA
TGTGCCAGCAGTGATCTAATCACTAGCGGGGAAGATACGCAGTATTTT
CASSDLITSGEDTQYF
>16|TRBJ1-1|TRBD1|TRBV4-1|few
TGCGCCAGCAGCCAACGACAGGGAATTGGTAGCACTGAAGCTTTCTTT
CASSQRQGIGSTEAFF
>15|TRBJ2-7|NA|TRBV5-1|NA
TGCGCCAGCAGCTTGGGGTTGGGAAATCCTAACGAGCAGTACTTC
CASSLGLGNPNEQYF
>16|TRBJ1-1|NA|TRBV5-1|NA
TGCGCCAGCAGCTTGTTCTTTGGGCAGGGGAACACTGAAGCTTTCTTT
CASSLFFGQGNTEAFF
>15|TRBJ2-2|NA|TRBV12-3/TRBV12-4|NA
TGTGCCAGCAGTTTGGTCTCGGTGGGGGCCGGGGAGCTGTTTTTT
CASSLVSVGAGELFF
>11|TRBJ1-1|NA|TRBV29-1|NA
TGCAGCGGGAAACAGGGTCCTGAAGCTTTCTTT
CSGKQGPEAFF
>18|TRBJ1-5|NA|TRBV27|NA
TGTGCCAGCAGTCCAAGGACCGGGGGCAAGATAAGCAATCAGCCCCAGCATTTT
CASSPRTGGKISNQPQHF